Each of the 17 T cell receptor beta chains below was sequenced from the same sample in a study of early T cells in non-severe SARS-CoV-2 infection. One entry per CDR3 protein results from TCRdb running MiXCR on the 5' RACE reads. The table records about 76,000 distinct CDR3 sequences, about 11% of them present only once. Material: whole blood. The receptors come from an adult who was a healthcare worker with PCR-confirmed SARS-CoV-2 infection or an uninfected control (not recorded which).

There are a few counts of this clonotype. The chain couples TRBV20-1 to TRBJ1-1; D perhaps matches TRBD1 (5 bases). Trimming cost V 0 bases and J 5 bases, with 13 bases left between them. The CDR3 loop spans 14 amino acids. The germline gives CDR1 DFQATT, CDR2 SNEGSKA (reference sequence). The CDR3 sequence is CSARDSRGRTEAFF. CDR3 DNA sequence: TGCAGTGCTAGAGATAGTAGGGGTAGGACTGAAGCTTTCTTT.

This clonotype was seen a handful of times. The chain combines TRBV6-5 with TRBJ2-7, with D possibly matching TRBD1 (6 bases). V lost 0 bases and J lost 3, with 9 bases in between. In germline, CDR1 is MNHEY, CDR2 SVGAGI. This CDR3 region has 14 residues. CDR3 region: CASSYSGGRYEQYF. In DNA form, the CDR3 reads TGTGCCAGCAGTTACTCAGGGGGTCGCTACGAGCAGTACTTC.

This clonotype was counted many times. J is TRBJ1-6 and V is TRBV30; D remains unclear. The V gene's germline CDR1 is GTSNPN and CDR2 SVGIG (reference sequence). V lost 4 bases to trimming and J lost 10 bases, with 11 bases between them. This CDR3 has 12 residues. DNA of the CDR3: TGTGCCTGGATGAAGGCAGTCTCACCCCTCCACTTT. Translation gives CAWMKAVSPLHF.

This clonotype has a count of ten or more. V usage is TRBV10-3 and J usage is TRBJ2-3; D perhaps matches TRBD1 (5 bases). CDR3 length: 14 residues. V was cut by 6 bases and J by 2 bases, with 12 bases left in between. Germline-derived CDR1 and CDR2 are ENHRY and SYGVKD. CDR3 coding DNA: TGTGCCATCAGAAACGACAGAAACACAGATACGCAGTATTTT. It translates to CAIRNDRNTDTQYF.

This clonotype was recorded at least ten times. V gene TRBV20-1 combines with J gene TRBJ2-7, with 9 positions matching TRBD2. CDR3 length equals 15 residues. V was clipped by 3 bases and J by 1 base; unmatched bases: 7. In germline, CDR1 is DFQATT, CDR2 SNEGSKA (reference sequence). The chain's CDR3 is CSASPTTSGSYEQYF. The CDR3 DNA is TGCAGTGCTAGTCCGACGACTAGCGGATCCTACGAGCAGTACTTC.

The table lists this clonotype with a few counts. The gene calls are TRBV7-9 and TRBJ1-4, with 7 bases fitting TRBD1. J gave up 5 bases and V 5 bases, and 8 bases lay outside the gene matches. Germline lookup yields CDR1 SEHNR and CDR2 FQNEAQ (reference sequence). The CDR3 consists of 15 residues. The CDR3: CASSPRDSVNEKLFF. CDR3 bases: TGTGCCAGCAGCCCGCGGGACAGTGTGAATGAAAAACTGTTTTTT.

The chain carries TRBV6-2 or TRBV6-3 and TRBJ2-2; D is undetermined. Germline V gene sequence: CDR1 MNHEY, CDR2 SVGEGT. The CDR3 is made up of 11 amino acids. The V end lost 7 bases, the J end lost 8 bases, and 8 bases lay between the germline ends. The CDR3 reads CASTQFGELFF. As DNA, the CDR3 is TGTGCCAGCACCCAGTTTGGGGAGCTGTTTTTT.

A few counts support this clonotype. CDR3 nucleotides: TGTGCCAGCAGTGAGGGTCCGGGACCTGGGCAAGAGACCCAGTACTTC. This codes for CASSEGPGPGQETQYF. V usage is TRBV6-1 and J usage is TRBJ2-5, with D perhaps given as TRBD1 or TRBD2 (5 bases each). The CDR3 has 16 amino acids. Trimming cost V 3 bases and J 2 bases, with 16 bases left between them. Germline lookup yields CDR1 MNHNS and CDR2 SASEGT.

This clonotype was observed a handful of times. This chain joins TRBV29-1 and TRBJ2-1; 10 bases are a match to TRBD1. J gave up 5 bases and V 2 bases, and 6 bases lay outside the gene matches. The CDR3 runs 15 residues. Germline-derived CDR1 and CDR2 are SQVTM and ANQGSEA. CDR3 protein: CSVETGTGANNEQFF. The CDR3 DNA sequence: TGCAGCGTTGAAACCGGGACAGGGGCGAACAATGAGCAGTTCTTC.

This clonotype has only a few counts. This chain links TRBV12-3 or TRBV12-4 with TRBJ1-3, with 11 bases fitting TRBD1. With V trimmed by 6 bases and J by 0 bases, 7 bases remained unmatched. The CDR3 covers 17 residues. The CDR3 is CASSPDRGPYSGNTIYF. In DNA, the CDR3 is TGTGCCAGCAGCCCGGACAGGGGGCCTTACTCTGGAAACACCATATATTTT.

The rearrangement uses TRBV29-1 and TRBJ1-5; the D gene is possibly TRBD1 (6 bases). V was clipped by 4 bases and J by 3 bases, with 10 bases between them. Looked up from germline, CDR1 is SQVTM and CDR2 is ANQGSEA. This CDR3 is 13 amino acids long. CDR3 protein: CSVGTGLNQPQHF. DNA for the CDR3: TGCAGCGTTGGAACAGGGCTCAATCAGCCCCAGCATTTT.

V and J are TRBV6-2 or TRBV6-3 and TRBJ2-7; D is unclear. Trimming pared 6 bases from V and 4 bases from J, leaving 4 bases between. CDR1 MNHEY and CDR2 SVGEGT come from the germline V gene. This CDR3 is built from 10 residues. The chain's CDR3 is CASRHYEQYF. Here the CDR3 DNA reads TGTGCCAGCAGGCATTACGAGCAGTACTTC.

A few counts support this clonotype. The CDR3, as DNA: TGTGCCAGCAGCTTAGTCATTTTGGGGCCGGATAGGGACACTGAAGCTTTCTTT. Protein: CASSLVILGPDRDTEAFF. The chain recombines TRBV7-9 with TRBJ1-1; D might be TRBD1 (5 bases). Trimming took 1 base from V and 3 from J, leaving 21 bases between them. Germline V gene lookup returns CDR1 SEHNR and CDR2 FQNEAQ (reference sequence). The CDR3 sequence is 18 residues long.

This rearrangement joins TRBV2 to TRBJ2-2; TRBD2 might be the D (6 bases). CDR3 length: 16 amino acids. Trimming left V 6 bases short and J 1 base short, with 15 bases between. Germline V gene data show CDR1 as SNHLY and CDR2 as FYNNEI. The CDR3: CASRVVGLRNTGELFF. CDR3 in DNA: TGTGCCAGCAGGGTAGTGGGACTTCGGAACACCGGGGAGCTGTTTTTT.

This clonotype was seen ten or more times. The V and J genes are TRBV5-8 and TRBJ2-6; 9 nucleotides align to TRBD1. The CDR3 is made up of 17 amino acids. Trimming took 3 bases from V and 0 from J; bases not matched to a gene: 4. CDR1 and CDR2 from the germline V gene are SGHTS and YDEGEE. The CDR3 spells CASSYRGLGSGANVLTF. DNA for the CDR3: TGTGCCAGCAGCTACAGGGGGCTAGGCTCTGGGGCCAACGTCCTGACTTTC.

This chain's CDR3 is CASSGRVDYGYTF. In DNA form, the CDR3 reads TGTGCCAGCAGCGGCAGGGTTGACTATGGCTACACCTTC. V is TRBV13 and J is TRBJ1-2; a weak D match, TRBD1 (5 bases). The CDR3 covers 13 residues. V lost 5 bases and J 3 bases, leaving 10 bases between the germline ends. Germline V CDR1 and CDR2: PRHDT, FYEKMQ (reference sequence).

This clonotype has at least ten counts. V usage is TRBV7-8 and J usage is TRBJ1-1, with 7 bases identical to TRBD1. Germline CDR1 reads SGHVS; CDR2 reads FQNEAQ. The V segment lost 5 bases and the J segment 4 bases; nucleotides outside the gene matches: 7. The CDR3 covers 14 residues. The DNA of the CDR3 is TGTGCCAGCAGCGCAGTGACAGGGATCACTGAAGCTTTCTTT. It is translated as CASSAVTGITEAFF.